This T cell receptor beta chain appears in the sequencing data of a study of cytomegalovirus exposure and HLA in healthy donors. Findings and limits, study-wide: TCR beta chains numbering approximately 150 were designated cytomegalovirus-associated. In a later analysis, HLA-associated TCR beta chains were more clonally expanded than equally common others.

This CDR3 region has 15 residues. V was trimmed by 3 bases and J by 3 bases, leaving 15 bases between them. The V gene's germline CDR1 is SGHTA and CDR2 FQGNSA. Nominal health characterized the donors when sampled, though unrecorded immune exposures were likely. Primers: 60 Vbeta forward and 13 Jbeta reverse. Per the original methods: There were about 80 million unique TCR beta chains by a later count, and some 11 million of them were shared. TCRdb's copy holds only in-frame clones and misses some; the assay was immunoSEQ multiplex PCR. The D gene and trimming were derived from the DNA, and the V and J assignments and clone size from that table. This sample has some 200,000 clones, with 82% found just once. Regarding this clone: Its antigen is still unknown.

The chain links TRBV7-2 to TRBJ2-7; no clear D gene. The TCR sequence derives from a woman aged 35 to 49 in good health and CMV-seronegative. The sequencing sample was made of PBMCs. CDR3 protein: CASSFDLSGFYEQYF. DNA of the CDR3: TGTGCCAGCAGCTTTGACCTCTCCGGGTTCTACGAGCAGTACTTC. Full variable domain (missing parts from reference TRBV7-2 and TRBJ2-7): GAGVSQSPSNKVTEKGKDVELRCDPISGHTALYWYRQSLGQGLEFLIYFQGNSAPDKSGLPSDRFSAERTGGSVSTLTIQRTQQEDSAVYLCASSFDLSGFYEQYFGPGTRLTVT.